One sample yielded the 18 T cell receptor beta chains listed below, sequenced in a study of blood T cell repertoires in COVID-19. TCRdb keeps only in-frame clones here, not all; method: immunoSEQ multiplex PCR. The sample lists around 280,000 clones, 90% occurring once. The sequencing input was PBMCs or T cells enriched from blood (not recorded which). These receptors all come from a woman between 18 and 30 years old with acute COVID-19.

This rearrangement joins TRBV11-2 to TRBJ2-5; 7 bases map to TRBD2. CDR3 length: 15 residues. J lost 6 bases, V lost 5 bases, and 12 bases had no gene match. Per the germline V gene, CDR1 is SGHAT and CDR2 is FQNNGV. CDR3 coding DNA: TGTGCCAGCAGCCCCACCGCCTGGGAGGGTAAGACCCAGTACTTC. Encoded protein: CASSPTAWEGKTQYF.

The chain joins TRBV18 to TRBJ2-7, with TRBD2 matching 11 bases. Germline CDR1 reads KGHSH; CDR2 reads LQKENI. The CDR3 consists of 15 residues. The V and J ends lost 4 bases and 4 bases, in that order; junction bases with no gene match: 6. The CDR3 nucleotides are TGTGCCAGCTCACAGATGACTAGCGGGACATACGAGCAGTACTTC. Its protein is CASSQMTSGTYEQYF.

Turning to this clone: Different DNA sequences within this sample yield the same CDR3. The chain is built from TRBV9 and TRBJ2-3; TRBD2 matches at 8 bases. The CDR3 totals 14 residues. V was pared by 5 bases and J by 0 bases, with 2 bases of the junction left unmatched. The germline V gene has CDR1 SGDLS and CDR2 YYNGEE. Written as DNA, the CDR3 is TGTGCCAGCAGTGCTAGCGGGAGCACAGATACGCAGTATTTT. It encodes CASSASGSTDTQYF. Using reference TRBV9 and TRBJ2-3 for the parts outside the CDR3, the full variable domain is DSGVTQTPKHLITATGQRVTLRCSPRSGDLSVYWYQQSLDQGLQFLIQYYNGEERAKGNILERFSAQQFPDLHSELNLSSLELGDSALYFCASSASGSTDTQYFGPGTRLTVL.

This chain links TRBV6-2 or TRBV6-3 with TRBJ2-5; 9 bases fit TRBD1. V lost 4 bases and J lost 5; bases outside the gene matches: 14. The length of the CDR3 is 17 residues. The germline V gene encodes CDR1 MNHEY and CDR2 SVGEGT. CDR3 sequence (DNA): TGTGCCAGCAGTTGCCCAGCGGACAGGGGCGTTTGGGAGACCCAGTACTTC. Residues: CASSCPADRGVWETQYF.

The rearrangement uses TRBV24-1 and TRBJ1-2, with 7 bases aligning to TRBD1. Germline V CDR1 and CDR2: KGHDR, SFDVKD. The CDR3 has 18 amino acids. V dropped 2 bases and J dropped 4; count of bases not matched to a gene: 15. In nucleotides, the CDR3 is TGTGCCACCAGTGATTGGCTCTTCGACAGGGTGCGATCCTATGGCTACACCTTC. Residues: CATSDWLFDRVRSYGYTF.

The rearrangement uses TRBV24-1 and TRBJ1-6, with D tentatively TRBD1 (6 bases). Germline V gene lookup returns CDR1 KGHDR and CDR2 SFDVKD. V was clipped by 0 bases and J by 7 bases, with 9 bases between them. There are 15 residues in the CDR3. CDR3 nucleotide sequence: TGTGCCACCAGTGATTTGGGAGACAGGAATTCACCCCTCCACTTT. Its translation is CATSDLGDRNSPLHF.

The chain recombines TRBV19 with TRBJ2-1; D is perhaps TRBD1 (5 bases). Trimming took off 4 bases at V and 7 bases at J, with 8 bases between the two ends. Germline CDR1 LNHDA, CDR2 SQIVND (reference sequence). The CDR3 is made up of 12 amino acids. The CDR3 loop reads CASSNHRNEQFF. CDR3 nucleotides: TGTGCCAGTAGTAACCACAGGAATGAGCAGTTCTTC.

This clone was seen more than once but under ten times. The chain recombines TRBV5-1 with TRBJ2-3; the D gene is possibly TRBD1 (7 bases). Germline CDR1 reads SGHRS; CDR2 reads YFSETQ. CDR3 size: 17 residues. Trimming stripped 3 bases from V and 4 bases from J, with 21 bases between. The CDR3 nucleotides are TGCGCCAGCAGCTCCAGGGGGGTCGAGGGTACGCCAGATACGCAGTATTTT. This translates into CASSSRGVEGTPDTQYF.

The chain uses TRBV7-8 and TRBJ2-7, with a possible D match to TRBD1 (6 bases). V was pared by 5 bases and J by 0 bases, with 20 bases between. The V gene's germline CDR1 is SGHVS and CDR2 FQNEAQ. The length of the CDR3 is 17 residues. CDR3 region: CASSRGTGPRGSYEQYF. DNA for the CDR3: TGTGCCAGCAGCAGGGGGACGGGGCCTCGAGGCTCCTACGAGCAGTACTTC.

The rearrangement joins TRBV5-5 to TRBJ1-5; D call uncertain. From germline, CDR1 is SGHKS and CDR2 YYEKEE (reference sequence). With 2 bases removed from V and 7 bases from J, the gap between germline ends came to 13 bases. CDR3 length: 14 amino acids. The CDR3, as DNA: TGTGCCAGCAGCTTATTCGTCAGTGAACAGCCCCAGCATTTT. Its protein is CASSLFVSEQPQHF.

The chain recombines TRBV5-1 with TRBJ1-2, with 12 bases matching TRBD1. J was trimmed by 4 bases and V by 0 bases; bases with no gene match: 10. There are 18 residues in the CDR3. Looked up from germline, CDR1 is SGHRS and CDR2 is YFSETQ. The CDR3 DNA reads as TGCGCCAGCAGCTTGGCAAGAGGGACAGGGGGCATGGGCTATGGCTACACCTTC. It specifies CASSLARGTGGMGYGYTF.

This sequence joins TRBV6-5 and TRBJ2-4; 10 positions match TRBD1. Trimming removed 5 bases from V and 9 bases from J; junction bases left unmatched: 7. The CDR3 loop spans 14 amino acids. In germline, CDR1 is MNHEY, CDR2 SVGAGI. The CDR3 DNA sequence: TGTGCCAGCAGTCGCGGGACAGGGGACGGCATTCAGTACTTC. Its translation: CASSRGTGDGIQYF.

This chain links TRBV6-5 with TRBJ2-2; 12 bases match TRBD1. The CDR3 is 14 amino acids. Germline V CDR1 and CDR2: MNHEY, SVGAGI. The V segment lost 6 bases and the J segment 6 bases; nucleotides outside the gene matches: 2. The DNA for the CDR3 is TGTGCCAGCAGGAGGGACAGGGGGCCCGGGGAGCTGTTTTTT. Its translation: CASRRDRGPGELFF.

This chain uses TRBV24-1 with TRBJ2-1; no firm D call. V was shortened by 3 bases and J by 10 bases, with 6 bases between the two germline ends. The CDR3 sequence is 11 residues long. CDR1 KGHDR and CDR2 SFDVKD come from the germline V gene. CDR3 protein: CATSDEWEQFF. The CDR3 DNA is TGTGCCACCAGTGATGAGTGGGAGCAGTTCTTC.

This clone turned up a few times. V gene TRBV18 combines with J gene TRBJ2-7; TRBD1 is a possible D gene (5 bases). Looked up from germline, CDR1 is KGHSH and CDR2 is LQKENI. This CDR3 is 14 amino acids long. Trimming removed 6 bases from V and 4 bases from J, with 16 bases in between. The CDR3 sequence is CASSPPARVYEQYF. CDR3 DNA: TGTGCCAGCTCGCCCCCCGCCAGGGTATACGAGCAGTACTTC.

The chain joins TRBV9 to TRBJ1-5; 7 nucleotides match TRBD1. Trimming at V came to 4 bases and at J to 7 bases, leaving 8 bases not matched to a gene. The germline CDR1 and CDR2 sequences are SGDLS and YYNGEE. The CDR3 contains 14 residues. CDR3 in DNA: TGTGCCAGCAGCCCCGGGACAGTAGGCCAGCCCCAGCATTTT. This sequence encodes CASSPGTVGQPQHF.

The chain has TRBV7-2 and TRBJ2-7, with 7 bases fitting TRBD2. Germline CDR1 is SGHTA and CDR2 is FQGNSA. This CDR3 is built from 14 residues. V dropped 7 bases and J dropped 2; count of bases not matched to a gene: 8. The CDR3 bases are TGTGCCAGCACTCTTGGGGGAGGGCCCTACGAGCAGTACTTC. Protein: CASTLGGGPYEQYF.

This clone was seen only once. J is TRBJ1-5 and V is TRBV30; D is unclear. The V end was cut by 5 bases, the J end by 6 bases, with 14 bases between. Germline-derived CDR1 and CDR2 are GTSNPN and SVGIG (reference sequence). The CDR3 contains 13 residues. The CDR3 nucleotides read TGTGCCTGGGCGGAGGGTAAGGGTCAGCCCCAGCATTTT. Encoded protein: CAWAEGKGQPQHF.